This is a list of T cell receptor beta chains from one sample in a study of sequential checkpoint blockade in melanoma. The data were produced by immunoSEQ multiplex PCR, yet TCRdb's version contains in-frame clones alone and is incomplete. The sample has 2,500 to 3,500 clones, 16% seen once. Specimen: tumor tissue (inferred from file names), collected from a patient given nivolumab and ipilimumab in sequence. These receptor sequences come from a human donor with melanoma. Both conserved end residues are part of each CDR3.

TRBV5-1	CASSLVAGPGRKQFF
TRBV30	CAWSVRWGPSFNKQETQYF
TRBV11-3	CASSFGQDNSPLHF
TRBV6-8	CASSEGTSGGDTQYF
TRBV19	CASSDEQGVNEQFF
TRBV19	CASTSGDTSTDTQYF
TRBV19	CASSIGGAFAEAFF
TRBV11-3	CASSLVGTNEKLFF
TRBV28	CASRLGTGTGYTF
TRBV11-3	CASSLFGRQESSYEQYF
TRBV19	CASSTTLTDAAGGNQPQHF
TRBV11-3	CASSLGDPYEGRVYNEQFF
TRBV6-8	CASSYDGEWDQPQHF
TRBV1	CASSQERGAEQPQHF
TRBV19	CASSIDRAADTQYF
TRBV11-3	CASSPKDRGENTEAFF
TRBV11-3	CASSVRGPKNIQYF
TRBV28	CASSFLGGASYNEQFF
TRBV18	CASSPPEWGGRYTF
TRBV23-1	CASSQSVGTAYGYTF
TRBV9	CASSVSKVTDTQYF
TRBV11-3	CASSGPTGTSGRSSYEQYF
TRBV9	CASSVLGMNTEAFF
TRBV6-8	CASRYSANEKLFF
TRBV19	CASRIGATGELFF
TRBV19	CASRYSNQPQHF
TRBV18	CASSPNSHSGANVLTF
TRBV9	CASSPHWTGPSYEQYF
TRBV6-8	CASSSSRAGAYNEQFF
TRBV15	CATSRDRASNEQFF
TRBV6-8	CASRDRDNSPLHF
TRBV4-1	CASSHDVGELFF
TRBV4-1	CASSQDEFGSGDSYEQYF
TRBV9	CASSPSGGASEQFF
TRBV6-8	CASSRDRSYTEAFF
TRBV6-8	CASRTTSGGHYEQYF
TRBV4-1	CASSQVNYDGYTF
TRBV10-2	CASSPGIWGTEAFF
TRBV9	CASSVAARGLYNEQFF
TRBV11-3	CASSPRTSQNIQYF